This T cell receptor beta chain was profiled in a study of OX40 agonist ivuxolimab in advanced cancers. Study summary: A mean age of approximately 60 years, range about 20 to 85, was recorded, and 80% to 90% were male. Past anti-PD-1, anti-PD-L1 or anti-CTLA-4 therapy was accepted, and around 40% had received some.

J gave up 0 bases and V 6 bases, and 5 bases lay outside the gene matches. CDR1 and CDR2 from the germline V gene are MNHEY and SMNVEV (reference sequence). The CDR3 is 15 amino acids. Assay used: immunoSEQ multiplex PCR; TCRdb lists only in-frame clones, some missing. This sample has 40,000 or so clones, with nearly 90% found just once. V is TRBV27 and J is TRBJ1-3, with 7 bases that match TRBD1. The clonotype comes from an adult with an advanced solid tumor such as melanoma, head and neck, liver or kidney cancer. Material: CD4+ or CD8+ T cells sorted from blood, obtained in a trial of the OX40 agonist ivuxolimab. The CDR3 loop is CASRLGGYSGNTIYF. DNA for the CDR3: TGTGCCAGCAGGTTAGGGGGCTACTCTGGAAACACCATATATTTT.